Below are 8 T cell receptor beta chains sequenced from a single sample in a study of OX40 agonist ivuxolimab in advanced cancers. Assay used: immunoSEQ multiplex PCR; TCRdb lists only in-frame clones, some missing. The data contain tens of thousands of clones, around 80% of them singletons. The specimen was CD4+ or CD8+ T cells sorted from blood, collected in a trial of the OX40 agonist ivuxolimab. The receptors derive from an adult with an advanced solid tumor such as melanoma, head and neck, liver or kidney cancer.

This clone appeared once. The chain recombines TRBV9 with TRBJ2-7, with 9 positions matching TRBD2. CDR3 size: 14 residues. With 0 bases clipped from V and 5 bases from J, the junction kept 3 bases outside the gene matches. Per germline, CDR1 SGDLS and CDR2 YYNGEE. The DNA of the CDR3 is TGTGCCAGCAGCGTAGAGGTAGCGGGAGACGAGCAGTACTTC. As protein: CASSVEVAGDEQYF.

The gene calls are TRBV7-7 and TRBJ2-1; tentatively, D is TRBD1 (6 bases). The V end was cut by 5 bases, the J end by 2 bases, with 10 bases between. The germline CDR1 and CDR2 sequences are SSHAT and FNYEAQ (reference sequence). The CDR3 spans 14 residues. In nucleotides, the CDR3 is TGTGCCAGCAGCCCCTGGACAGCCTACAATGAGCAGTTCTTC. Its protein product is CASSPWTAYNEQFF.

This clone is categorized as medium-sized (0.01 to 0.1%). The V gene is TRBV30, the J gene TRBJ1-2; 9 nucleotides line up with TRBD1. Germline V lookup: CDR1 GTSNPN, CDR2 SVGIG (reference sequence). The length of the CDR3 is 14 residues. V lost 6 bases to trimming and J lost 2 bases; unmatched junction nucleotides: 7. The CDR3 is CACIGQGTNYGYTF. As DNA, the CDR3 is TGTGCCTGCATTGGACAGGGGACCAACTATGGCTACACCTTC.

This chain joins TRBV5-1 and TRBJ1-5; D is perhaps TRBD1 (5 bases). The CDR3 length is 13 residues. Looked up from germline, CDR1 is SGHRS and CDR2 is YFSETQ. The ends were cut back, 4 bases at V and 6 bases at J, with 11 bases in the middle. CDR3 protein: CASSEITGQPQHF. The CDR3 DNA is TGCGCCAGCAGCGAAATAACAGGTCAGCCCCAGCATTTT.

The chain links TRBV6-1 to TRBJ1-2; D is perhaps TRBD1 (6 bases). This CDR3 comprises 15 residues. Trimming removed 4 bases at V and 0 bases at J, with 12 bases between. CDR1 and CDR2 (germline): MNHNS, SASEGT. CDR3 protein: CASSAVTGANYGYTF. CDR3 nucleotide sequence: TGTGCCAGCAGTGCCGTGACAGGTGCTAACTATGGCTACACCTTC.

CDR3 nucleotides: TGTGCCAGCAAGCACGACAGGGGCCACGAGCAGTACTTC. Translation gives CASKHDRGHEQYF. The chain recombines TRBV27 with TRBJ2-7; TRBD1 matches 8 bases. Unmatched junction bases numbered 7, after V lost 7 bases and J lost 5 bases. The CDR3 is 13 amino acids. Per germline, CDR1 MNHEY and CDR2 SMNVEV (reference sequence).

This rearrangement joins TRBV9 to TRBJ2-1, with TRBD1 identical over 8 bases. In germline, CDR1 is SGDLS, CDR2 YYNGEE. The length of the CDR3 is 15 residues. V dropped 0 bases and J dropped 9; count of bases not matched to a gene: 8. The CDR3 DNA sequence: TGTGCCAGCAGCGTAGAGGGTCAGGGGGCAGGTGAGCAGTTCTTC. Residues: CASSVEGQGAGEQFF.

The sample holds a few counts of this clone. This chain uses TRBV15 with TRBJ2-1; no definite D call. Trimming removed 0 bases at V and 4 bases at J, with 16 bases between. Per germline, CDR1 LNHNV and CDR2 YYDKDF (reference sequence). This CDR3 spans 17 amino acids. CDR3: CATSREGARMDYNEQFF. CDR3 nucleotide sequence: TGTGCCACCAGCAGAGAAGGAGCAAGAATGGATTACAATGAGCAGTTCTTC.